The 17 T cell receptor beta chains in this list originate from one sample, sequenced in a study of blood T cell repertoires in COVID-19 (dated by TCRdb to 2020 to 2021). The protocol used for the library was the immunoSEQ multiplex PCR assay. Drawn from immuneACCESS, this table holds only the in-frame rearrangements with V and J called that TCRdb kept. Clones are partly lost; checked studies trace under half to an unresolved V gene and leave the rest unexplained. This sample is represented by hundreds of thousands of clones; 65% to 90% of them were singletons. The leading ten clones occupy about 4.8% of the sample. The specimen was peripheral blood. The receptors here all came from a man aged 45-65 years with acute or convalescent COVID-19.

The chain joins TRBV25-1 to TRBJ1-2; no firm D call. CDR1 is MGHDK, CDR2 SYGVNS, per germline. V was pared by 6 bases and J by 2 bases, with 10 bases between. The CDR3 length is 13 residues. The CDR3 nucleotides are TGTGCCAGCAGCCGCGGCACAAACTATGGCTACACCTTC. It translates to CASSRGTNYGYTF.

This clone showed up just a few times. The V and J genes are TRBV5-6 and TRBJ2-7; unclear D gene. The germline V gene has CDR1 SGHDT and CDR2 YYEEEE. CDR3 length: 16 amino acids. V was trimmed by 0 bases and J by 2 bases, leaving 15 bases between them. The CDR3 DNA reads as TGTGCCAGCAGCTTGGGTTCTGCAGGCGACGCCTACGAGCAGTACTTC. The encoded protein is CASSLGSAGDAYEQYF.

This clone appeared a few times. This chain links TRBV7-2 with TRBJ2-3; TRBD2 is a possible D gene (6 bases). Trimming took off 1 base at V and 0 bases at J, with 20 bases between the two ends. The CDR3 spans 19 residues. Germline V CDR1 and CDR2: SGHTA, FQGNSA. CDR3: CASSLVPGRTPTSTDTQYF. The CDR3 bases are TGTGCCAGCAGCTTAGTCCCCGGGAGAACACCTACTAGCACAGATACGCAGTATTTT.

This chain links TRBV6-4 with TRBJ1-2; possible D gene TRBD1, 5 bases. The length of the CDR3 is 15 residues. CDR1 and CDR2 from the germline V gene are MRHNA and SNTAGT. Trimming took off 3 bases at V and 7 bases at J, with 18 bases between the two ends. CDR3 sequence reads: CASSDSPQGSTGYTF. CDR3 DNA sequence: TGTGCCAGCAGTGATTCCCCCCAGGGATCCACTGGCTACACCTTC.

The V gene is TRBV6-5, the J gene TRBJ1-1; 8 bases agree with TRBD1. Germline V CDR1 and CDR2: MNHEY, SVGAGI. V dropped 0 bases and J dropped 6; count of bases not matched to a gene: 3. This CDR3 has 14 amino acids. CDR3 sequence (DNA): TGTGCCAGCAGTTACTCGTTGGACAGGGCTGAAGCTTTCTTT. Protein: CASSYSLDRAEAFF.

For the CDR3, the DNA is TGTGCCAGCAGTTCCTCTTTAATGTGGGCCGGTGGGGAGCAGTACTTC. It specifies CASSSSLMWAGGEQYF. The chain has TRBV6-5 and TRBJ2-7; D ambiguous. This CDR3 comprises 16 residues. Between the trimmed V and J ends, which lost 4 bases and 7 bases, there was a span of 23 bases. Per germline, CDR1 MNHEY and CDR2 SVGAGI.

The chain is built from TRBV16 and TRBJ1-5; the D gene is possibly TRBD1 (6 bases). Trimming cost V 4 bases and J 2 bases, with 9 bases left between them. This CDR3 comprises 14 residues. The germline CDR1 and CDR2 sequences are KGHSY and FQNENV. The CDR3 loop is CASSPAGGNQPQHF. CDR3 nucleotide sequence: TGTGCCAGCAGCCCGGCAGGGGGCAATCAGCCCCAGCATTTT.

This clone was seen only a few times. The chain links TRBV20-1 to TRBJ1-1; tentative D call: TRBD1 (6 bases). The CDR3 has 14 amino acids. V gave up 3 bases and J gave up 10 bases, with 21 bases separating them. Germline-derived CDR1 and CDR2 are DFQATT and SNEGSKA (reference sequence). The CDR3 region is CSASSPLGGRGAFF. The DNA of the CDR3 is TGCAGTGCTAGTAGCCCCCTGGGGGGGCGCGGAGCTTTCTTT.

The CDR3 sequence: CASSLDRGLRGMQETQYF. The DNA for the CDR3 is TGTGCCAGCAGCTTAGATCGCGGACTCAGGGGAATGCAAGAGACCCAGTACTTC. The chain has TRBV11-2 and TRBJ2-5, with D possibly matching TRBD1 (6 bases). This CDR3 is 18 amino acids long. The germline CDR1 and CDR2 sequences are SGHAT and FQNNGV. V lost 0 bases and J 2 bases, leaving 19 bases between the germline ends. The variable domain in full, with the rest retrieved from reference TRBV11-2 and TRBJ2-5, is EAGVAQSPRYKIIEKRQSVAFWCNPISGHATLYWYQQILGQGPKLLIQFQNNGVVDDSQLPKDRFSAERLKGVDSTLKIQPAKLEDSAVYLCASSLDRGLRGMQETQYFGPGTRLLVL.

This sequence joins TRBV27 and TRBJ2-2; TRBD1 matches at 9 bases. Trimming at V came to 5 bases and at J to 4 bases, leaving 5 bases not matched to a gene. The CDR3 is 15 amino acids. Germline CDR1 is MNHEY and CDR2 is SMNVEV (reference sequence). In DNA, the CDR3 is TGTGCCAGCAGTCCTGGACAGGGGACCACCGGGGAGCTGTTTTTT. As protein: CASSPGQGTTGELFF.

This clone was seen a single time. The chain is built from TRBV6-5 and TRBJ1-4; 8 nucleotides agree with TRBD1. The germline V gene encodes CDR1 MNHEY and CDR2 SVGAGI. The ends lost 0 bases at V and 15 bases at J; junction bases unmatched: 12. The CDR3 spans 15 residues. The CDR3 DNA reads TGTGCCAGCAGTTACTCAGCAGGGGGCACGAAGGAGATGTTTTTT. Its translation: CASSYSAGGTKEMFF.

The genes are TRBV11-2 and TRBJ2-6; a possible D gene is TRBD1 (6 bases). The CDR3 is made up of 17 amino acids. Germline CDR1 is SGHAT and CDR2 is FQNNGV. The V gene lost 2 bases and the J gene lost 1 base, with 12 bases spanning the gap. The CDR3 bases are TGTGCCAGCAGCTTAACCCTAACAGGGTCTGGGGCCAACGTCCTGACTTTC. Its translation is CASSLTLTGSGANVLTF.

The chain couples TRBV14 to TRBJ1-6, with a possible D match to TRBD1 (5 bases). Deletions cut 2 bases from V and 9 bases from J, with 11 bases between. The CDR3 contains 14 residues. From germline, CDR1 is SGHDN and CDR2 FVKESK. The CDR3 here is CASSQYRRGSPLHF. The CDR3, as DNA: TGTGCCAGCAGCCAATACAGGAGGGGTTCACCCCTCCACTTT. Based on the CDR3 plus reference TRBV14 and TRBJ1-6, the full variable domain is EAGVTQFPSHSVIEKGQTVTLRCDPISGHDNLYWYRRVMGKEIKFLLHFVKESKQDESGMPNNRFLAERTGGTYSTLKVQPAELEDSGVYFCASSQYRRGSPLHFGNGTRLTVT.

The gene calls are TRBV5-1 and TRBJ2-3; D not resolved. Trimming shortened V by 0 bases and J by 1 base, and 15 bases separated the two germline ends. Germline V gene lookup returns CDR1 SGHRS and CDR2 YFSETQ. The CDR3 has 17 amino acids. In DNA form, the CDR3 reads TGCGCCAGCAGCTTGGGGCTGGGTGGGCAGCGCACAGATACGCAGTATTTT. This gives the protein CASSLGLGGQRTDTQYF.

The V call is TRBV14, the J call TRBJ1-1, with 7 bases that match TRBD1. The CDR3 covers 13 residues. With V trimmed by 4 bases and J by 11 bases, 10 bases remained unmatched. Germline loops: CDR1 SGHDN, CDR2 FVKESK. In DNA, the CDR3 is TGTGCCAGCAGCCCTCAAAGAGGGGGCGTCGCTTTCTTT. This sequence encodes CASSPQRGGVAFF.

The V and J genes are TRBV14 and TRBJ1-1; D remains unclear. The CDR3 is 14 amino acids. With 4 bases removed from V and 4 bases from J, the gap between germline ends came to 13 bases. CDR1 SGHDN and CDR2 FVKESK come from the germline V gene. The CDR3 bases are TGTGCCAGCAGCCCATCCGGAGGGTCCACTGAAGCTTTCTTT. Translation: CASSPSGGSTEAFF.

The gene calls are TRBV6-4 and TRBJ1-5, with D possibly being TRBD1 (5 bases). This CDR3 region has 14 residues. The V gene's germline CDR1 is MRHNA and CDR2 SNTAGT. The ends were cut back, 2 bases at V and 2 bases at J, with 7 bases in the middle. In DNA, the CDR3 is TGTGCCAGCAGTGACGGGGCAGGCAATCAGCCCCAGCATTTT. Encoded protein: CASSDGAGNQPQHF.